These T cell receptor beta chains were read from a single sample in a study of blood T cell repertoires in COVID-19. Clones were read by immunoSEQ multiplex PCR, and TCRdb kept only the in-frame ones, dropping some. Here the sample spans some 260,000 clones, around nine tenths being singletons. Sequenced: peripheral blood. The receptors were sampled from an elderly man with acute or convalescent COVID-19. The CDR3 runs from the conserved cysteine through the conserved F or W. The order of the fields is CDR3 DNA, CDR3 protein, D gene, V gene, J gene, clone size. D genes are given only for firm matches. A clone size is listed for some rows: how often the clone was seen (once, few, many), or a class if it is expanded.

DNA: TGTGCCAGCAGATTTGGCCCTTCCGGGACAGGGCGGGGCGGGGAGCTGTTTTTT
CDR3: CASRFGPSGTGRGGELFF
D: TRBD1
V: TRBV11-2
J: TRBJ2-2
size: .

DNA: TGTGCCAGCAGGCGGACTAGCGGGAGCGATGAGCAGTTCTTC
CDR3: CASRRTSGSDEQFF
D: TRBD2
V: TRBV5-8
J: TRBJ2-1
size: .

DNA: TGTGCCAGCAGCTTAGAGATCGGGGAGGTGAACACTGAAGCTTTCTTT
CDR3: CASSLEIGEVNTEAFF
D: .
V: TRBV5-6
J: TRBJ1-1
size: once

DNA: TGTGCCAGCAGCGGCGACTCTGACTATGGCTACACCTTC
CDR3: CASSGDSDYGYTF
D: .
V: TRBV9
J: TRBJ1-2
size: once

DNA: TGTGCCAGCAGCTTATCCAGGGTTGACTATGGCTACACCTTC
CDR3: CASSLSRVDYGYTF
D: .
V: TRBV7-9
J: TRBJ1-2
size: .

DNA: TGTGCCAGCAGCTCTCACACTGAAGCTTTCTTT
CDR3: CASSSHTEAFF
D: .
V: TRBV7-2
J: TRBJ1-1
size: once

DNA: TGTGCCAGTAGTAGCGGGAGGAGGTTGGGAGAGACCCAGTACTTC
CDR3: CASSSGRRLGETQYF
D: TRBD2
V: TRBV19
J: TRBJ2-5
size: once

DNA: TGTGCCAGTAGTATCGACAGGTTGAACACTGAAGCTTTCTTT
CDR3: CASSIDRLNTEAFF
D: .
V: TRBV19
J: TRBJ1-1
size: .

DNA: TGTGCCAGCTCACCCCAAGCGGGGATCTACAATGAGCAGTTCTTC
CDR3: CASSPQAGIYNEQFF
D: TRBD2
V: TRBV18
J: TRBJ2-1
size: .

DNA: TGTGCCAGCAGCTTATTTGAGGGATCCTACGAGCAGTACTTC
CDR3: CASSLFEGSYEQYF
D: .
V: TRBV7-2
J: TRBJ2-7
size: .

DNA: TGTGCCACCAGCAGAGAAAGAGTCTACGAGCAGTACTTC
CDR3: CATSRERVYEQYF
D: .
V: TRBV15
J: TRBJ2-7
size: few

DNA: TGTGCCAGCAGCCCTCGACGGACTAGCGGGACTAGCACAGATACGCAGTATTTT
CDR3: CASSPRRTSGTSTDTQYF
D: TRBD2
V: TRBV9
J: TRBJ2-3
size: few

DNA: TGTGCCAGCACCCTACGGGCGGGTGGGGGCCCAGATACGCAGTATTTT
CDR3: CASTLRAGGGPDTQYF
D: .
V: TRBV7-2
J: TRBJ2-3
size: .

DNA: TGTGCCAGCAGCTTAGAGGCGGGGGAATTTAATGAGCAGTTCTTC
CDR3: CASSLEAGEFNEQFF
D: TRBD2
V: TRBV11-2
J: TRBJ2-1
size: .

DNA: TGTGCTAGCAGTCCCGGGACTAGCGGGGGGAGCACAGATACGCAGTATTTT
CDR3: CASSPGTSGGSTDTQYF
D: TRBD2
V: TRBV7-7
J: TRBJ2-3
size: .

DNA: TGTGCCAGCAGCCTCCCCCCCAGGCTAGCGGGAGCCAAAAACATTCAGTACTTC
CDR3: CASSLPPRLAGAKNIQYF
D: TRBD2
V: TRBV7-9
J: TRBJ2-4
size: .

DNA: TGTGCCAGCAGTGGAGCTAGTACCTACAATGAGCAGTTCTTC
CDR3: CASSGASTYNEQFF
D: .
V: TRBV2
J: TRBJ2-1
size: .

DNA: TGTGCCAGCAAAAGAGGGAACCCGTACGAGCAGTACTTC
CDR3: CASKRGNPYEQYF
D: .
V: TRBV4-2
J: TRBJ2-7
size: .

DNA: TGTGCCAGCAGCCGTTATAGGGCTAGCGGGAGTGGGGGCACAGATACGCAGTATTTT
CDR3: CASSRYRASGSGGTDTQYF
D: TRBD2
V: TRBV3-1/TRBV3-2
J: TRBJ2-3
size: .

DNA: TGCGCCAGCAGCACCACAGGGGACTCTGGGGCCAACGTCCTGACTTTC
CDR3: CASSTTGDSGANVLTF
D: TRBD1
V: TRBV5-1
J: TRBJ2-6
size: .

DNA: TGCAGCGTTTCGGACAGGGCTGAAGCTTTCTTT
CDR3: CSVSDRAEAFF
D: TRBD1
V: TRBV29-1
J: TRBJ1-1
size: .

DNA: TGTGCCAGTAGTGATTCGGGTAGACTTCAGCCCCAGCATTTT
CDR3: CASSDSGRLQPQHF
D: .
V: TRBV19
J: TRBJ1-5
size: .

DNA: TGTGCCAGCAGTTACTCCCGGGGGGTCAATGAGCAGTTCTTC
CDR3: CASSYSRGVNEQFF
D: TRBD2
V: TRBV6-2/TRBV6-3
J: TRBJ2-1
size: once

DNA: TGTGCCAGCAGCCCACAGACAGCTAAGAACACTGAAGCTTTCTTT
CDR3: CASSPQTAKNTEAFF
D: .
V: TRBV5-5
J: TRBJ1-1
size: .

DNA: TGTGCCAGTAGTATAGGAGGCGGGACAGAGCACCAAGAGACCCAGTACTTC
CDR3: CASSIGGGTEHQETQYF
D: .
V: TRBV19
J: TRBJ2-5
size: .

DNA: TGCGCCAGCAGCTTGGTACCAGGGCAAGAGACCCAGTACTTC
CDR3: CASSLVPGQETQYF
D: .
V: TRBV5-1
J: TRBJ2-5
size: .

DNA: TGTGCCAGCAGCAAAAGCGGGACAGGGCGACAGCCCCAGCATTTT
CDR3: CASSKSGTGRQPQHF
D: TRBD1
V: TRBV9
J: TRBJ1-5
size: .

DNA: TGTGCCAGCTCACCCTCCTGGACAGGGAATAAAAAGACAGATACGCAGTATTTT
CDR3: CASSPSWTGNKKTDTQYF
D: TRBD1
V: TRBV18
J: TRBJ2-3
size: .

DNA: TGTGCCAGCAGCTTAGGGCAGGGGAAGAGTGAAAAACTGTTTTTT
CDR3: CASSLGQGKSEKLFF
D: .
V: TRBV7-9
J: TRBJ1-4
size: few

DNA: TGTGCCAGCAGTTACAAGCGGCACACCGGGGAGCTGTTTTTT
CDR3: CASSYKRHTGELFF
D: .
V: TRBV6-2/TRBV6-3
J: TRBJ2-2
size: .

DNA: TGTGCCAGCAGTTCACAGGTCACAGGTCAGCCCCAGCATTTT
CDR3: CASSSQVTGQPQHF
D: .
V: TRBV6-6
J: TRBJ1-5
size: once

DNA: TGTGCCAGCACCCCCCAGAGGAACAATGAGCAGTTCTTC
CDR3: CASTPQRNNEQFF
D: .
V: TRBV12-3/TRBV12-4
J: TRBJ2-1
size: .

DNA: TGTGCCAGCAGACCTAGGACAGGGAATCAGCCCCAGCATTTT
CDR3: CASRPRTGNQPQHF
D: TRBD1
V: TRBV6-5
J: TRBJ1-5
size: once

DNA: TGTGCCAGCAGTTGGACTCTTGCAACTAATGAAAAACTGTTTTTT
CDR3: CASSWTLATNEKLFF
D: .
V: TRBV2
J: TRBJ1-4
size: .

DNA: TGTGCCAGTAGCACGGAGAGCTCCTATAATTCACCCCTCCACTTT
CDR3: CASSTESSYNSPLHF
D: .
V: TRBV19
J: TRBJ1-6
size: .

DNA: TGTGCCAGCAGTTTTGATACAGGGACCAACACTGAAGCTTTCTTT
CDR3: CASSFDTGTNTEAFF
D: .
V: TRBV6-2/TRBV6-3
J: TRBJ1-1
size: once

DNA: TGTGCCAGCAGCCACTCCGGGACTAGCGGGAGGGTATCCGGGGAGCTGTTTTTT
CDR3: CASSHSGTSGRVSGELFF
D: TRBD2
V: TRBV3-1/TRBV3-2
J: TRBJ2-2
size: .

DNA: TGTGCCAGCAGTTATCGGGACACTAATTCACCCCTCCACTTT
CDR3: CASSYRDTNSPLHF
D: .
V: TRBV6-5
J: TRBJ1-6
size: .

DNA: TGTGCCAGCATGTCCCCAAACACCGGGGAGCTGTTTTTT
CDR3: CASMSPNTGELFF
D: .
V: TRBV9
J: TRBJ2-2
size: .

DNA: TGTGCCAGCAGCCAAGATTCTCTATCGTACAATGAGCAGTTCTTC
CDR3: CASSQDSLSYNEQFF
D: .
V: TRBV3-1/TRBV3-2
J: TRBJ2-1
size: .

DNA: TGTGCCAGCAGCGCGGGACAGGGGTTAACTAATGAAAAACTGTTTTTT
CDR3: CASSAGQGLTNEKLFF
D: TRBD1
V: TRBV9
J: TRBJ1-4
size: .

DNA: TGTGCCACCAGTGATCTGGTAGGGGATAGGGAAAAACTGTTTTTT
CDR3: CATSDLVGDREKLFF
D: .
V: TRBV24-1
J: TRBJ1-4
size: .

DNA: TGTGCCAGCAGTTTAGGAGGACCCTACTACAATGAGCAGTTCTTC
CDR3: CASSLGGPYYNEQFF
D: .
V: TRBV27
J: TRBJ2-1
size: .

DNA: TGCAGCGTTGAAACCGGGACAGGGCTGAGTGGCTACACCTTC
CDR3: CSVETGTGLSGYTF
D: TRBD1
V: TRBV29-1
J: TRBJ1-2
size: once

DNA: TGTGCCAGCAGCCCCTGGGCCCGGGACACCTACAATGAGCAGTTCTTC
CDR3: CASSPWARDTYNEQFF
D: .
V: TRBV7-2
J: TRBJ2-1
size: .

DNA: TGCGCCAGCAGCCCCCAGGGGAGGGAATGGGACACTGAAGCTTTCTTT
CDR3: CASSPQGREWDTEAFF
D: .
V: TRBV4-1
J: TRBJ1-1
size: .

DNA: TGTGCCATCAGTGGACGAGGCGAAAAACTGTTTTTT
CDR3: CAISGRGEKLFF
D: .
V: TRBV10-3
J: TRBJ1-4
size: .

DNA: TGTGCCAGCAGTTTACAACGCTCGCGAGAGACCCAGTACTTC
CDR3: CASSLQRSRETQYF
D: .
V: TRBV27
J: TRBJ2-5
size: .

DNA: TGCGCCAGCAGCTTGGAACTGGGGAGTCCCACCGGGGAGCTGTTTTTT
CDR3: CASSLELGSPTGELFF
D: .
V: TRBV5-1
J: TRBJ2-2
size: .

DNA: TGTGCCAGCAGCTTAGATGGAGGGGGCGCATACGAGCAGTACTTC
CDR3: CASSLDGGGAYEQYF
D: .
V: TRBV11-2
J: TRBJ2-7
size: .

DNA: TGTGCCAGCAGCACCTGGACAGGGGCCGGGGCCAACGTCCTGACTTTC
CDR3: CASSTWTGAGANVLTF
D: TRBD1
V: TRBV7-2
J: TRBJ2-6
size: .

DNA: TGTGCCAGCAAACGACTAGCGGGAGTAGATACGCAGTATTTT
CDR3: CASKRLAGVDTQYF
D: TRBD2
V: TRBV7-2
J: TRBJ2-3
size: .

DNA: TGTGCCAGCAGCGGGCCCCCCCTTGGGGGGTGGAAGACCCAGTACTTC
CDR3: CASSGPPLGGWKTQYF
D: .
V: TRBV5-4
J: TRBJ2-5
size: .